This TCR beta chain is drawn from a study of blood T cell repertoires in COVID-19. About the research overall: Donors in the United States, Italy and Spain gave samples during acute or convalescent COVID-19. In each case, the material was cDNA or gDNA derived from T cells, B-cell-depleted T cells, or PBMCs.

Measured with immunoSEQ multiplex PCR; TCRdb has only the in-frame clones, and not every one. Altogether approximately 400,000 clones are present, roughly four fifths being singletons, with the ten largest covering around 5.1%. Self-reported history from a screening survey and questionnaire set each donor's cohort. The germline V gene encodes CDR1 SGDLS and CDR2 YYNGEE. This CDR3 comprises 15 residues. J was trimmed by 8 bases and V by 0 bases; bases with no gene match: 8. This sequence joins TRBV9 and TRBJ1-2, with TRBD1 matching over 9 bases. The sequencing input was PBMCs or T cells enriched from blood (not recorded which). This TCR was sampled from a woman aged 45 to 65 who had recovered from COVID-19. CDR3 nucleotide sequence: TGTGCCAGCAGCGTAGCCACCGGGACAGGGCAGGGCTACACCTTC. Amino acid sequence: CASSVATGTGQGYTF.